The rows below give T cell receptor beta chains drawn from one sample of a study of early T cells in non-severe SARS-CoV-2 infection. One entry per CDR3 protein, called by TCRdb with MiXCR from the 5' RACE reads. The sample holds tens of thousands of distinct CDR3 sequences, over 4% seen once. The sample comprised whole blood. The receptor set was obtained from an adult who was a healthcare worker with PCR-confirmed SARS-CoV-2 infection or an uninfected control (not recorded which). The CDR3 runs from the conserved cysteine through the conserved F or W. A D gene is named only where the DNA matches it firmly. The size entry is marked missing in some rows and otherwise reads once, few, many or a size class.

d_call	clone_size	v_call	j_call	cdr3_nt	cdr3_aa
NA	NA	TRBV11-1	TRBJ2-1	TGTGCCAGCAATGGGGCGATCTCCTACAATGAGCAGTTCTTC	CASNGAISYNEQFF
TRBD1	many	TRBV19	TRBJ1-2	TGTGCCAGTAGTGTGAAGACAGGGGGGGACTATGGCTACACCTTC	CASSVKTGGDYGYTF
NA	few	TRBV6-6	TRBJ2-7	TGTGCCACCTCTAAGGGGCAGGGGGAGCAGTACTTC	CATSKGQGEQYF
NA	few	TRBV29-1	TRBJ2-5	TGCAGCGTGACAGGTTCATTCGAGACCCAGTACTTC	CSVTGSFETQYF
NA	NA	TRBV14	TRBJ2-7	TGTGCCAGCAGCCCTATTTTAGGAACCTACGAGCAGTACTTC	CASSPILGTYEQYF
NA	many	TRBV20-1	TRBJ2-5	TGCAGTGCTAGAGATACAGTCCAAGAGACCCAGTACTTC	CSARDTVQETQYF
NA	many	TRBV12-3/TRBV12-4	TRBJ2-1	TGTGCCAGCAGGTTAGGAGGAACAGGTAGCGGCCACCCTTACAATGAGCAGTTCTTC	CASRLGGTGSGHPYNEQFF
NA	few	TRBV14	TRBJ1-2	TGTGCCAGCAGCGAAATAGGAGGCGGCGGGCCTAAAGAGAGCACCTTC	CASSEIGGGGPKESTF
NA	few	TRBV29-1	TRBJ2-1	TGCAGCGTAGTCCCCGGGACCCACCGGATCTTC	CSVVPGTHRIF
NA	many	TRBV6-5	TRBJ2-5	TGTGCCAGCAGTTACAACGGGACAGAGACCCAGTACTTC	CASSYNGTETQYF
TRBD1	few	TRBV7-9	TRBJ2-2	TGTGCCAGCAGCTCCAGACAGGGGGCGATGGCCGGGGAGCTGTTTTTT	CASSSRQGAMAGELFF
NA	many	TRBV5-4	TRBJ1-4	TGTGCCAGCAGCTGGGGGGGGGATCGTGAAAAACTGTTTTTT	CASSWGGDREKLFF
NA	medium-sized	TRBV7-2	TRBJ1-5	TGTGCCAGCAGCTTGAGTAGCAATCAGCCCCAGCATTTT	CASSLSSNQPQHF
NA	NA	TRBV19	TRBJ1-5	TGTGCCAGTAGTATATTTTCAGGGGCCAATCAGCCCCAGCATTTT	CASSIFSGANQPQHF
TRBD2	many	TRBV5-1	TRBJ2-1	TGCGCCAGCAGTTTCGTGGGCGGGGGGCCGTACAATGAGCAGTTCTTC	CASSFVGGGPYNEQFF
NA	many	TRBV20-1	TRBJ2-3	TGCAGTGCTAGGGGGGGTGCCCCTCAAGATACGCAGTATTTT	CSARGGAPQDTQYF
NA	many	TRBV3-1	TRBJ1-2	TGTGCCAGCAGCCAAGAGGGCGGAATCTATGGCTACACCTTC	CASSQEGGIYGYTF
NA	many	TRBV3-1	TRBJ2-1	TGTGCCAGCAGCGACCTTGGACTCAATGAGCAGTTCTTC	CASSDLGLNEQFF
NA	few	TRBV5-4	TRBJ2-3	TGTGCCAGCAGCTTGTCGGCCCCGAGCGGCACAGATACGCAGTATTTT	CASSLSAPSGTDTQYF
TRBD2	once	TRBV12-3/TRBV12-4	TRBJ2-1	TGTGCCAGCACCTTCTCGGGAGGGCGGTCCTACAATGAGCAGTTCTTC	CASTFSGGRSYNEQFF
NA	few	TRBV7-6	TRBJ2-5	TGTGCCAGCAGCCCTCTTGGCCTCCAAGAGACCCAGTACTTC	CASSPLGLQETQYF
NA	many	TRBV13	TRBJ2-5	TGTGCCAGCACCTATGGGCGGCTCCAAGAGACCCAGTACTTC	CASTYGRLQETQYF